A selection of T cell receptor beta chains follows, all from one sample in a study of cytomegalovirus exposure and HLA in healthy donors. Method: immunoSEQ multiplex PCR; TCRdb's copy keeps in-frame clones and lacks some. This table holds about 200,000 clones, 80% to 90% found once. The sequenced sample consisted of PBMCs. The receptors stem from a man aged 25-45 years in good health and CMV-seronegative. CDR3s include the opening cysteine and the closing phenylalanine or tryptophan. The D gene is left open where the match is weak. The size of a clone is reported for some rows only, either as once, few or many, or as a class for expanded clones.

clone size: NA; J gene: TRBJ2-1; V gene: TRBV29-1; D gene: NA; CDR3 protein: CSVAGLGGSSYNEQFF; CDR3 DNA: TGCAGCGTTGCAGGGCTCGGGGGAAGCTCCTACAATGAGCAGTTCTTC
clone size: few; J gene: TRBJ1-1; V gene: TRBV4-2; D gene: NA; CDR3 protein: CASSQMGRAVMRTEAFF; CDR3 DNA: TGTGCCAGCAGCCAGATGGGCAGGGCTGTAATGAGGACTGAAGCTTTCTTT
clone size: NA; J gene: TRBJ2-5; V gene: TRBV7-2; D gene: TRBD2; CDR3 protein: CASSLSRWTSAQETQYF; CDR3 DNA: TGTGCCAGCAGCTTAAGCCGTTGGACTAGCGCCCAAGAGACCCAGTACTTC
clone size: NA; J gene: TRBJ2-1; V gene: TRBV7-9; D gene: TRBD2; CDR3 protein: CASSPLGGGALFYNEQFF; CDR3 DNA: TGTGCCAGCAGCCCCCTGGGCGGGGGGGCCCTCTTCTACAATGAGCAGTTCTTC
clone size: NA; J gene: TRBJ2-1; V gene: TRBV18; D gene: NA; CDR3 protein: CASSPISSSYNEQFF; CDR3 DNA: TGTGCCAGCTCACCGATCTCCAGCTCCTACAATGAGCAGTTCTTC
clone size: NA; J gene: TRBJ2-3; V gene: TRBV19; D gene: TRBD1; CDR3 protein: CASSNPGQGALTDTQYF; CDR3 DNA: TGTGCCAGTAGTAACCCGGGACAGGGGGCCCTCACAGATACGCAGTATTTT
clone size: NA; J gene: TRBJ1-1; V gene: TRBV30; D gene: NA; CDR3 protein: CAWMEGLGGGMNTEAFF; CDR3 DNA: TGTGCCTGGATGGAGGGCTTAGGGGGAGGGATGAACACTGAAGCTTTCTTT
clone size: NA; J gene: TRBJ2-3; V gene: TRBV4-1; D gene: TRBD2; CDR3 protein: CASSLRLASTDTQYF; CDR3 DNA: TGCGCCAGCAGTCTTCGACTAGCGAGCACAGATACGCAGTATTTT
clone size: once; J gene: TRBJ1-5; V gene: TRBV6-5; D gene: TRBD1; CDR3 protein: CATSRDRGYQPQHF; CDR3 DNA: TGTGCCACTTCCCGGGACAGGGGATATCAGCCCCAGCATTTT
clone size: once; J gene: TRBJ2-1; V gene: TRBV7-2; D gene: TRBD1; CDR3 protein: CASITGQGGNEQFF; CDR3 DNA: TGTGCCAGCATTACGGGACAGGGGGGAAATGAGCAGTTCTTC
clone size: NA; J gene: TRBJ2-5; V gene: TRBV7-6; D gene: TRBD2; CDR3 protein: CASSSTYPGGPVVETQYF; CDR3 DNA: TGTGCCAGCAGCTCTACGTATCCGGGAGGGCCGGTTGTAGAGACCCAGTACTTC
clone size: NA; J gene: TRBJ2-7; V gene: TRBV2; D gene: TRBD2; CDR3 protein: CASRGTSGDSYEQYF; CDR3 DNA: TGTGCCAGCAGGGGGACTAGCGGGGACTCCTACGAGCAGTACTTC
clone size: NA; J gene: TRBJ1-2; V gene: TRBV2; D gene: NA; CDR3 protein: CASSLRMGQGSGYTF; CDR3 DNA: TGTGCCAGCAGCCTAAGGATGGGGCAGGGGTCTGGCTACACCTTC
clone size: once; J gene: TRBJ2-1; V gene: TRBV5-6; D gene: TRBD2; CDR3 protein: CASSLGAGAYNEQFF; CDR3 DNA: TGTGCCAGCAGCTTGGGCGCGGGAGCGTACAATGAGCAGTTCTTC
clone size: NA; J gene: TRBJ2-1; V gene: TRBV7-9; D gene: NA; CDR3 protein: CASSLDPTTNEQFF; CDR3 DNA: TGTGCCAGCAGCTTAGATCCCACGACTAATGAGCAGTTCTTC
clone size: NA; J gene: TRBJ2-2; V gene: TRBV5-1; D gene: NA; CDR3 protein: CASRLNTGELFF; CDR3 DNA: TGCGCCAGCCGACTGAACACCGGGGAGCTGTTTTTT
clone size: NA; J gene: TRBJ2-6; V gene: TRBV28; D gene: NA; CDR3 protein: CASMRYGTGANVLTF; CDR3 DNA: TGTGCCAGCATGAGGTATGGTACTGGGGCCAACGTCCTGACTTTC
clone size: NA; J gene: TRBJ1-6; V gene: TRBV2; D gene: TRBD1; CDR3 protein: CASSARDREPLHF; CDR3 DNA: TGTGCCAGCAGTGCGAGGGACAGGGAACCCCTCCACTTT
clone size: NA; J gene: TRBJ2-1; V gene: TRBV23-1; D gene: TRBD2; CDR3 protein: CASSQPLVSGDNEQFF; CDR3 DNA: TGCGCCAGCAGTCAACCCCTTGTGAGCGGGGACAATGAGCAGTTCTTC
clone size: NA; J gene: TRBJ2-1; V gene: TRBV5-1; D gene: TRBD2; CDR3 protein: CASSLRNTGGGAYNEQFF; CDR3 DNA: TGCGCCAGCAGCTTAAGGAATACGGGAGGGGGAGCCTACAATGAGCAGTTCTTC
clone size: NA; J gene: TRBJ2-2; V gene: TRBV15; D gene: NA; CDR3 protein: CATRGGNTGELFF; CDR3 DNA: TGTGCCACCAGGGGAGGGAACACCGGGGAGCTGTTTTTT
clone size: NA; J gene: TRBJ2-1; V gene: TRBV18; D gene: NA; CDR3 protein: CASSPPGTGYNEQFF; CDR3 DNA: TGTGCCAGCTCACCACCCGGGACTGGATACAATGAGCAGTTCTTC
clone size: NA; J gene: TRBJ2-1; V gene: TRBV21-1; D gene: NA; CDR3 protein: CARRGYSVYYEQFF; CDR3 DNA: TGTGCCAGGCGCGGGTACTCAGTCTATTATGAGCAGTTCTTC
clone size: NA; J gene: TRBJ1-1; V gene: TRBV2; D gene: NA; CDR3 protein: CASSGRLEAFF; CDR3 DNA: TGTGCCAGCAGTGGAAGGTTGGAGGCTTTCTTT
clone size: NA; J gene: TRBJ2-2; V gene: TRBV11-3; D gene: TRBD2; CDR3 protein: CASASGGPSGELFF; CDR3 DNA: TGTGCCAGCGCATCGGGGGGGCCGAGCGGGGAGCTGTTTTTT
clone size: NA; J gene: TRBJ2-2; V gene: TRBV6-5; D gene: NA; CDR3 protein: CASSYSTGNTGELFF; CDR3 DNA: TGTGCCAGCAGTTACTCGACTGGGAACACCGGGGAGCTGTTTTTT
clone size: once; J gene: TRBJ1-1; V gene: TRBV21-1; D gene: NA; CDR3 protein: CASSKGQVEGRGSAEAFF; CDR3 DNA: TGTGCCAGCAGCAAAGGGCAGGTCGAAGGCAGGGGTAGTGCTGAAGCTTTCTTT
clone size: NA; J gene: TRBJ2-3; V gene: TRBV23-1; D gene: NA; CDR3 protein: CASSQLRGLSTDTQYF; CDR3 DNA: TGCGCCAGCAGTCAATTGAGAGGACTTAGCACAGATACGCAGTATTTT
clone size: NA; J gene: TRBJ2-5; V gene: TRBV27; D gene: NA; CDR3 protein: CASSPQPPWVRPTGGAQYF; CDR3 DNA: TGTGCCAGCAGTCCACAACCCCCATGGGTCCGCCCAACCGGAGGGGCCCAGTACTTC
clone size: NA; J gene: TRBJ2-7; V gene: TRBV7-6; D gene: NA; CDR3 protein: CASSLLGGSYEQYF; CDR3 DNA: TGTGCCAGCAGCTTATTGGGGGGCTCCTACGAGCAGTACTTC
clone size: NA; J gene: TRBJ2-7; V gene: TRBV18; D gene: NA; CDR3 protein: CASSPGQGDEQYF; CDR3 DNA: TGTGCCAGCTCACCAGGGCAGGGCGACGAGCAGTACTTC
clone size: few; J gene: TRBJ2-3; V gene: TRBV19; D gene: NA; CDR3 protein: CASSILRKGGGDTQYF; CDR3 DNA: TGTGCCAGTAGTATCCTCCGAAAGGGAGGGGGGGATACGCAGTATTTT
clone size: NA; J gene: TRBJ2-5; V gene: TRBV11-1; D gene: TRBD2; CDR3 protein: CASSPTAGEGETQYF; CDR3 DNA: TGTGCCAGCAGCCCCACAGCGGGGGAGGGAGAGACCCAGTACTTC
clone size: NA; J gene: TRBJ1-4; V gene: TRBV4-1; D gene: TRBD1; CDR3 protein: CASSPIGDSEEKLFF; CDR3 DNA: TGCGCCAGCAGCCCTATTGGGGACAGTGAAGAAAAACTGTTTTTT
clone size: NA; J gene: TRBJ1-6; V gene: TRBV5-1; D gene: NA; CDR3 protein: CASSLAGPRYSPLHF; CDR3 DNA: TGCGCCAGCAGCTTGGCAGGGCCAAGGTATTCACCCCTCCACTTT
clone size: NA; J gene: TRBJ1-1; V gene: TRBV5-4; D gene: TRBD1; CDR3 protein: CASSRTGELNTEAFF; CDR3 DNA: TGTGCCAGCAGCAGGACAGGGGAGCTAAACACTGAAGCTTTCTTT
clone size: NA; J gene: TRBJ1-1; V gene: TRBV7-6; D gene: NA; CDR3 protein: CASSLASGTSRGEAFF; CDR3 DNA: TGTGCCAGCAGCTTAGCGTCCGGGACTTCCCGAGGTGAAGCTTTCTTT
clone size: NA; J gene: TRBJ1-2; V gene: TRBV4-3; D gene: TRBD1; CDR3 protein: CASSHPGQGVYGYTF; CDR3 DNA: TGCGCCAGCAGCCATCCGGGACAGGGGGTCTATGGCTACACCTTC
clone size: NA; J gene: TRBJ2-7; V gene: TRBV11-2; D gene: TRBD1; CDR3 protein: CASSPDRVIRDEQYF; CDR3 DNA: TGTGCCAGCAGCCCGGACAGGGTGATTCGCGACGAGCAGTACTTC
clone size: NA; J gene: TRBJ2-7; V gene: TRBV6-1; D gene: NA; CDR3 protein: CASSATGFGYEQYF; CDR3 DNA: TGTGCCAGCAGTGCTACAGGTTTCGGATACGAGCAGTACTTC
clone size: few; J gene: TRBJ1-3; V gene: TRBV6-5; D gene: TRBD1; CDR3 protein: CASTNRGLGGNTIYF; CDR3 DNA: TGTGCCAGCACAAACAGGGGATTGGGCGGAAACACCATATATTTT